One and the same sample provided the 8 T cell receptor beta chains below, sequenced in a study of T cell changes during pregnancy in multiple sclerosis. Assay used: immunoSEQ multiplex PCR; TCRdb lists only in-frame clones, some missing. The sample has some 79,000 clones; 75% to 95% are singletons. Sequenced material: CD4+ T cells from peripheral blood mononuclear cells, taken in the second trimester of pregnancy. All receptors come from a female donor with multiple sclerosis, enrolled in a pregnancy study.

V gene TRBV6-1 combines with J gene TRBJ1-2, with TRBD1 matching over 9 bases. With 6 bases clipped from V and 4 bases from J, the junction kept 6 bases outside the gene matches. In germline, CDR1 is MNHNS, CDR2 SASEGT. The CDR3 has 14 amino acids. CDR3 sequence (DNA): TGTGCCAGCAGCGTGACAGGGGGACGCTATGGCTACACCTTC. Protein sequence: CASSVTGGRYGYTF.

This chain uses TRBV30 with TRBJ1-6; no firm D call. CDR3 length: 12 amino acids. The germline gives CDR1 GTSNPN, CDR2 SVGIG (reference sequence). V was trimmed by 6 bases and J by 10 bases, leaving 13 bases between them. In DNA, the CDR3 is TGTGCCTGTAATCCAAGCGGGTCACCCCTCCACTTT. This encodes CACNPSGSPLHF.

The DNA for the CDR3 is TGTGCCAGCAGTTTATCGGGGGGCCTTGGCGGGAGCTCTAGGGTGGCCCAGTACTTC. This sequence encodes CASSLSGGLGGSSRVAQYF. The chain employs TRBV27 and TRBJ2-5; TRBD2 might be the D (7 bases). V was pared by 0 bases and J by 9 bases, with 29 bases between. This CDR3 has 19 residues. Looked up from germline, CDR1 is MNHEY and CDR2 is SMNVEV (reference sequence).

The count of this clone is one. The gene calls are TRBV7-2 and TRBJ2-1; TRBD1 matches 8 bases. Per germline, CDR1 SGHTA and CDR2 FQGNSA. The ends lost 0 bases at V and 4 bases at J; junction bases unmatched: 2. The CDR3 length is 15 residues. The CDR3 loop is CASSLAGQVYNEQFF. In nucleotides, the CDR3 is TGTGCCAGCAGCTTAGCGGGACAGGTTTACAATGAGCAGTTCTTC.

The chain is built from TRBV19 and TRBJ2-2; TRBD1 is a possible D gene (5 bases). Trimming removed 1 base at V and 0 bases at J, with 9 bases between. The germline V gene has CDR1 LNHDA and CDR2 SQIVND (reference sequence). CDR3 length equals 16 residues. CDR3 protein: CASSIGTGANTGELFF. Written as DNA, the CDR3 is TGTGCCAGTAGTATAGGTACAGGCGCGAACACCGGGGAGCTGTTTTTT.

The genes are TRBV30 and TRBJ1-4; 10 positions agree with TRBD1. This CDR3 has 15 amino acids. V gave up 5 bases and J gave up 3 bases; unmatched junction bases: 6. Germline CDR1 is GTSNPN and CDR2 is SVGIG (reference sequence). This chain's CDR3 is CAWGGQGQPNEKLFF. The CDR3 DNA reads as TGTGCCTGGGGGGGACAGGGGCAGCCTAATGAAAAACTGTTTTTT.

In its sample, this clone was seen a few times. The V gene is TRBV28, the J gene TRBJ2-1; 8 nucleotides line up with TRBD1. Germline V gene sequence: CDR1 MDHEN, CDR2 SYDVKM. Losses at the gene ends were 6 bases for V and 8 bases for J; bases not matched to a gene: 18. The CDR3 consists of 17 residues. The CDR3 sequence is CASSPVPQGVRHHEQFF. The CDR3 DNA is TGTGCCAGCAGCCCCGTTCCACAGGGGGTGAGGCACCATGAGCAGTTCTTC.

This sequence joins TRBV7-3 and TRBJ1-6; D gene ambiguous. The CDR3 contains 15 residues. The germline gives CDR1 SGHTA, CDR2 FQGTGA. Between the trimmed V and J ends, which lost 1 base and 6 bases, there was a span of 10 bases. CDR3 nucleotides: TGTGCCAGCAGCTTAAGCGGGCGGGGTAATTCACCCCTCCACTTT. This gives the protein CASSLSGRGNSPLHF.